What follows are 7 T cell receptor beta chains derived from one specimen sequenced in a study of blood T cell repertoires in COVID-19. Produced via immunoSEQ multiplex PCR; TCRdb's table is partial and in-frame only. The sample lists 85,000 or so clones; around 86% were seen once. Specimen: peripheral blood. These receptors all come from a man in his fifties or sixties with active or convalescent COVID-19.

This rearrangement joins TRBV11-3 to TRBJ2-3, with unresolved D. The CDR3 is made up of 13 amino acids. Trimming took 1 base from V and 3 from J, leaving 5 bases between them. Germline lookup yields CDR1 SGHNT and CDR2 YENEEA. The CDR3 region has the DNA TGTGCCAGCAGCTTAGTTAGTACAGATACGCAGTATTTT. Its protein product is CASSLVSTDTQYF.

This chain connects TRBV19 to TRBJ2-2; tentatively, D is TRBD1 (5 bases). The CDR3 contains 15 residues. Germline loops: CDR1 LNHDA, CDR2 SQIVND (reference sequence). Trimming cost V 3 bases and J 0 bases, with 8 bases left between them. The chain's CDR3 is CASSIPRANTGELFF. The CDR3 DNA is TGTGCCAGTAGTATCCCCAGGGCGAACACCGGGGAGCTGTTTTTT.

The CDR3 here is CASSRRTGENTEAFF. The CDR3 region has the DNA TGTGCCAGCTCAAGACGGACAGGGGAGAACACTGAAGCTTTCTTT. The chain is built from TRBV18 and TRBJ1-1; 9 bases are a match to TRBD1. Germline assignment: CDR1 KGHSH and CDR2 LQKENI. After removal of 5 bases from V and 1 base from J, the junction contained 5 bases not matched to a gene. The CDR3 totals 15 residues.

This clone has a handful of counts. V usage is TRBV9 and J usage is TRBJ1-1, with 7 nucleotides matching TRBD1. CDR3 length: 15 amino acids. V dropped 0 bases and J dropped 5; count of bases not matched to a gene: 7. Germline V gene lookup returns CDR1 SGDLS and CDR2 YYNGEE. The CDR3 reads CASSVVTGTSTEAFF. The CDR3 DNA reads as TGTGCCAGCAGCGTAGTGACAGGGACTAGTACTGAAGCTTTCTTT.

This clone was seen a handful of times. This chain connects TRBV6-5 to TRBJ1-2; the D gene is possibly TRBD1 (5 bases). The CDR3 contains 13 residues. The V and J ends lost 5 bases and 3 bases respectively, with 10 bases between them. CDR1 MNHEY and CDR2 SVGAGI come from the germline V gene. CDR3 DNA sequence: TGTGCCAGCAGTCCGGGACTGCACTATGGCTACACCTTC. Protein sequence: CASSPGLHYGYTF.

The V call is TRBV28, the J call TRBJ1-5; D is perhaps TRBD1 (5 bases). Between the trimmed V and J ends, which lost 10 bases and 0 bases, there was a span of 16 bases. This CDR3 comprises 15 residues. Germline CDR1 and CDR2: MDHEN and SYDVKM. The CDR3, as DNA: TGTGCCATGAGCCAGGGTTTACATAGCAATCAGCCCCAGCATTTT. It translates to CAMSQGLHSNQPQHF.

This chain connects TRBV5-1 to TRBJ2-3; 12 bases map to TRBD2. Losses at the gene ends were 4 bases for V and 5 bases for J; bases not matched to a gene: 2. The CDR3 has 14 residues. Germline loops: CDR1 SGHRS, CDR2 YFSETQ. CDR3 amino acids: CASSATSGRDTQYF. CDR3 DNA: TGCGCCAGCAGCGCGACTAGCGGGAGAGATACGCAGTATTTT.